Below are 15 T cell receptor beta chains sequenced from a single sample in a study of blood T cell repertoires in COVID-19. Repertoires were generated with immunoSEQ multiplex PCR, while TCRdb's copy carries only in-frame clones and drops some. The profile covers around 130,000 clones, with over 80% appearing a single time and about 10% taken by the ten largest. The sequencing input was peripheral blood. These receptors were taken from a man aged 60-69 years with active or convalescent COVID-19.

The rearrangement uses TRBV11-2 and TRBJ1-5, with unresolved D. The germline V gene encodes CDR1 SGHAT and CDR2 FQNNGV. The ends were cut back, 0 bases at V and 6 bases at J, with 9 bases in the middle. The CDR3 has 14 amino acids. The CDR3 DNA sequence: TGTGCCAGCAGCTTAGATCGCACGGGTCAGCCCCAGCATTTT. Amino acid sequence: CASSLDRTGQPQHF.

The genes are TRBV6-5 and TRBJ1-5, with D maybe TRBD1 (6 bases). V lost 6 bases and J lost 4, with 16 bases in between. CDR1 and CDR2 (germline): MNHEY, SVGAGI. This CDR3 spans 15 amino acids. The CDR3 DNA sequence: TGTGCCAGCAGCCCCGGGACAACCCTAAATCAGCCCCAGCATTTT. This codes for CASSPGTTLNQPQHF.

The rearrangement uses TRBV6-6 and TRBJ2-3, with 7 bases that match TRBD2. In germline, CDR1 is MNHNY, CDR2 SVGAGI (reference sequence). Losses at the gene ends were 6 bases for V and 4 bases for J; bases not matched to a gene: 7. This CDR3 comprises 14 residues. In nucleotides, the CDR3 is TGTGCCAGCAGCTATGGACTAGTCGCAGATACGCAGTATTTT. Its protein product is CASSYGLVADTQYF.

The V call is TRBV3-1 (or the pseudogene TRBV3-2), the J call TRBJ1-4; TRBD1 aligns across 11 bases. Germline V lookup: CDR1 LGHDT, CDR2 YNNKEL (reference sequence). The CDR3 is 15 residues long. Trimming took 1 base from V and 5 from J; bases not matched to a gene: 0. The CDR3: CASSQGDRGNEKLFF. The CDR3 nucleotides are TGTGCCAGCAGCCAAGGGGACAGGGGGAATGAAAAACTGTTTTTT.

The V gene is TRBV5-1, the J gene TRBJ2-5; D is unresolved. Trimming took off 0 bases at V and 7 bases at J, with 22 bases between the two ends. The CDR3 runs to 17 residues. CDR1 SGHRS and CDR2 YFSETQ come from the germline V gene. CDR3 nucleotides: TGCGCCAGCAGCTTGGTTTCGCTGAGGTATTCTGTTTGGACCCAGTACTTC. Its protein product is CASSLVSLRYSVWTQYF.

The V gene is TRBV5-1, the J gene TRBJ1-1; 7 positions agree with TRBD1. V gave up 5 bases and J gave up 4 bases; unmatched junction bases: 11. The CDR3 contains 15 residues. The germline V gene encodes CDR1 SGHRS and CDR2 YFSETQ. CDR3 nucleotides: TGCGCCAGCAGTCGGTCCAACAGGGGAAGCACTGAAGCTTTCTTT. Protein sequence: CASSRSNRGSTEAFF.

This clone has a single count. The V and J genes are TRBV7-9 and TRBJ2-7; 9 positions match TRBD1. The length of the CDR3 is 15 residues. With V trimmed by 5 bases and J by 6 bases, 11 bases remained unmatched. CDR1 and CDR2 from the germline V gene are SEHNR and FQNEAQ (reference sequence). The CDR3 protein is CASSGRDRESREQYF. The CDR3 DNA reads TGTGCCAGCAGCGGCCGGGACAGGGAGTCTCGCGAGCAGTACTTC.

The sample holds a few counts of this clone. This chain links TRBV29-1 with TRBJ2-7, with TRBD2 matching over 8 bases. J lost 2 bases, V lost 5 bases, and 2 bases had no gene match. The CDR3 sequence is 12 residues long. Germline V gene lookup returns CDR1 SQVTM and CDR2 ANQGSEA. The CDR3 loop is CSVQGLAYEQYF. In nucleotides, the CDR3 is TGCAGCGTTCAGGGACTAGCCTACGAGCAGTACTTC.

The chain uses TRBV28 and TRBJ2-7, with TRBD2 matching 15 bases. The CDR3 consists of 16 residues. Germline CDR1 and CDR2: MDHEN and SYDVKM. V trimming: 5 bases; J trimming: 7 bases; junction bases outside the gene matches: 9. For the CDR3, the DNA is TGTGCCAGCAGTCCCCGGACTAGCGGGAGGGCCCGAGAGCAGTACTTC. Its translation is CASSPRTSGRAREQYF.

This clone has a handful of counts. The chain uses TRBV27 and TRBJ1-6; D is uncertain. The germline CDR1 and CDR2 sequences are MNHEY and SMNVEV (reference sequence). The CDR3 covers 13 residues. The V and J ends lost 8 bases and 7 bases respectively, with 12 bases between them. The CDR3 nucleotides read TGTGCCAGCGGCCGACTAGGGAATTCACCCCTCCACTTT. Its translation is CASGRLGNSPLHF.

The rearrangement links TRBV20-1 to TRBJ2-4; D perhaps matches TRBD2 (5 bases). The germline gives CDR1 DFQATT, CDR2 SNEGSKA (reference sequence). The CDR3 extends over 11 amino acids. The V end was cut by 4 bases, the J end by 9 bases, with 10 bases between. The DNA for the CDR3 is TGCAGTGCTAAACCGGGAACCATTCAGTACTTC. Amino acids: CSAKPGTIQYF.

CDR3 nucleotides: TGTGCCACCAGCAGATTCCGGGACAGGGACGAGCAGTACTTC. Protein sequence: CATSRFRDRDEQYF. The chain links TRBV15 to TRBJ2-7; 9 bases are a match to TRBD1. The CDR3 sequence is 14 residues long. Losses at the gene ends were 2 bases for V and 5 bases for J; bases not matched to a gene: 4. The germline gives CDR1 LNHNV, CDR2 YYDKDF (reference sequence).

V gene TRBV24-1 combines with J gene TRBJ2-3, with no clear D. V was shortened by 7 bases and J by 1 base, with 14 bases between the two germline ends. CDR1 and CDR2 from the germline V gene are KGHDR and SFDVKD. This CDR3 comprises 15 residues. In DNA, the CDR3 is TGTGCCACCAGCGTCCGGCGGAGCGGCACAGATACGCAGTATTTT. Amino acid sequence: CATSVRRSGTDTQYF.

The V call is TRBV7-9, the J call TRBJ2-1; 7 bases match TRBD1. Germline values: CDR1 SEHNR, CDR2 FQNEAQ (reference sequence). The CDR3 extends over 15 amino acids. V was pared by 4 bases and J by 8 bases, with 11 bases of the junction left unmatched. This CDR3 is CASSSDRASGDEQFF. For the CDR3, the DNA is TGTGCCAGCAGCTCTGACAGGGCTTCAGGGGATGAGCAGTTCTTC.

The CDR3 sequence: CASSLDREGYAQYF. CDR3 in DNA: TGTGCCAGCAGCTTAGACCGGGAGGGGTATGCGCAGTATTTT. This chain links TRBV7-9 with TRBJ2-3; TRBD2 matches at 8 bases. The germline gives CDR1 SEHNR, CDR2 FQNEAQ (reference sequence). J lost 10 bases, V lost 1 base, and 7 bases had no gene match. This CDR3 is 14 amino acids long. Variable domain in full (rest from reference TRBV7-9 and TRBJ2-3): DTGVSQNPRHKITKRGQNVTFRCDPISEHNRLYWYRQTLGQGPEFLTYFQNEAQLEKSRLLSDRFSAERPKGSFSTLEIQRTEQGDSAMYLCASSLDREGYAQYFGPGTRLTVL.